Sequencing of this TCR beta chain was carried out in a study of persistence of HIV-infected CD4 T cells. Study results and caveats: Degenerate expanded CDR3beta sequences were enriched among CMV- and Gag-responding cells. Within sorted populations, more oligoclonal TCRs accompanied more oligoclonal proviruses.

This clone was detected only once. The antigen is unknown. Lysates of CMV-infected fibroblasts at approximately 9.4 ug/mL stimulated these cells. CD40L-negative CD69-negative CD45RO-high memory CD4+ T cells were sorted as populations depleted of antigen-responding cells. CD4+ T cell counts exceeded 400 cells/uL; CMV serology was positive. Stimulated PBMCs had first been depleted of CD8+ T cells. This was the immunoSEQ version 4 assay in survey mode. Assay used: immunoSEQ multiplex PCR; TCRdb lists only in-frame clones, some missing. This table has 25,000 to 30,000 clones, roughly 78% appearing once. This CDR3 region has 14 residues. Germline values: CDR1 LGHDT, CDR2 YNNKEL (reference sequence). The germline V and J ends were trimmed by 5 bases and 5 bases, with 13 bases remaining between them.

The material was CD4+ T cells sorted from PBMCs after 18-hour stimulation, obtained from a patient who received antiretroviral therapy. V usage is TRBV3-1 (or the pseudogene TRBV3-2) and J usage is TRBJ2-1; perhaps TRBD1 as D (6 bases). The clonotype was recovered from an adult man with HIV who was CMV-seropositive. The CDR3 DNA is TGTGCCAGCAGCGGAGACCGGGACAACAATGAGCAGTTCTTC. Translation gives CASSGDRDNNEQFF.